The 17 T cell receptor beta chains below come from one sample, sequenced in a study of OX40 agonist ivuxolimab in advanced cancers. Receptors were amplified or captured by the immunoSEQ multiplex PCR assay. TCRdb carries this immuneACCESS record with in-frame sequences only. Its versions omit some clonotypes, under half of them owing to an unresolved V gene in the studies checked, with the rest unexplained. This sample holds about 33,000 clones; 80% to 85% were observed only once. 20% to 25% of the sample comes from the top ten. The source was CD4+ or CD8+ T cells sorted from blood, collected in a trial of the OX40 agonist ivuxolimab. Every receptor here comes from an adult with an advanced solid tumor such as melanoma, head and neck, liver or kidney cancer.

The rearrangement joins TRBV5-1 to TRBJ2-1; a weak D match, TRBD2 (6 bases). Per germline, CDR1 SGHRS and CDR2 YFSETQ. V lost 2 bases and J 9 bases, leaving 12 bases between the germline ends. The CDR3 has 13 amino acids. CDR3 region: CASSLTAGTEQFF. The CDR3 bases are TGCGCCAGCAGCTTAACCGCGGGAACTGAGCAGTTCTTC.

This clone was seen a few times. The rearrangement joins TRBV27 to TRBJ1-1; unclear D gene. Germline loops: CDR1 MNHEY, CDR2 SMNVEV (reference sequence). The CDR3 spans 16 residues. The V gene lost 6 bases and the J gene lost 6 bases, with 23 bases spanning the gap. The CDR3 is CASSRGGETRGPEAFF. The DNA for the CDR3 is TGTGCCAGCAGCAGAGGTGGAGAGACCCGTGGGCCTGAAGCTTTCTTT.

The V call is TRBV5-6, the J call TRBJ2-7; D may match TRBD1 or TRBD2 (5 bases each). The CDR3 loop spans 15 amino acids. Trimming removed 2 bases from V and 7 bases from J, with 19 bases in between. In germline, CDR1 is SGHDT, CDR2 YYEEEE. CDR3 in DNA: TGTGCCAGCAGCTTCGGCTCGAGGGGCAGTTATGAGCAGTACTTC. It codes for CASSFGSRGSYEQYF.

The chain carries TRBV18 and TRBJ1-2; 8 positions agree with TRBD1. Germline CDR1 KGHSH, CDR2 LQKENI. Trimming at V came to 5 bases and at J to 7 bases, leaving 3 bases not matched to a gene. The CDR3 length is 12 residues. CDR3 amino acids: CASSGQGRGYTF. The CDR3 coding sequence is TGTGCCAGCTCAGGACAGGGTCGTGGCTACACCTTC. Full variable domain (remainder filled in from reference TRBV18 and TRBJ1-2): NAGVMQNPRHLVRRRGQEARLRCSPMKGHSHVYWYRQLPEEGLKFMVYLQKENIIDESGMPKERFSAEFPKEGPSILRIQQVVRGDSAAYFCASSGQGRGYTFGSGTRLTVV.

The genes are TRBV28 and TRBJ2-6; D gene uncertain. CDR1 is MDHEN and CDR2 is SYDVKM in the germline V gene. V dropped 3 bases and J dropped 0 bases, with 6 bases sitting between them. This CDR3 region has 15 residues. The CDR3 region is CASSFSHSGANVLTF. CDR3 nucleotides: TGTGCCAGCAGTTTCTCGCACTCTGGGGCCAACGTCCTGACTTTC.

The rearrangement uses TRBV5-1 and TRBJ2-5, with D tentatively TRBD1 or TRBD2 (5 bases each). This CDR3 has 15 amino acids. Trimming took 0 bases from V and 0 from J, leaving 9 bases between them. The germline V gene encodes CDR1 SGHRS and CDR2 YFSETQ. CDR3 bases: TGCGCCAGCAGCTTGGGGGACCGGTACCAAGAGACCCAGTACTTC. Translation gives CASSLGDRYQETQYF.

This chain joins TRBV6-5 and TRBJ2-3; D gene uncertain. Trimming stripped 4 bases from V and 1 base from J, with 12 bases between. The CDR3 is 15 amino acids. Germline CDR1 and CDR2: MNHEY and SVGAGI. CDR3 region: CASSLELKRTDTQYF. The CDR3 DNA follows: TGTGCCAGCAGTTTAGAATTGAAGCGCACAGATACGCAGTATTTT.

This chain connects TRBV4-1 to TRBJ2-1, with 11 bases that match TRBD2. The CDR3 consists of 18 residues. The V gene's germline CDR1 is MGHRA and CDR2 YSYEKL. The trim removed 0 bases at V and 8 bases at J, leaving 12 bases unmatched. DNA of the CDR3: TGCGCCAGCAGCCAAGAACGTGATAGCGGGGGGGCGTCGGATGAGCAGTTCTTC. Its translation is CASSQERDSGGASDEQFF.

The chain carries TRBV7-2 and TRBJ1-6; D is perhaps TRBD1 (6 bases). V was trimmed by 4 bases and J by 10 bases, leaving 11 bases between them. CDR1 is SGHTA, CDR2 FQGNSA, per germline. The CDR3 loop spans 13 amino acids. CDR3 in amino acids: CASSSQGRSPLHF. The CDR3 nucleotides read TGTGCCAGCAGCTCACAGGGAAGATCACCCCTCCACTTT.

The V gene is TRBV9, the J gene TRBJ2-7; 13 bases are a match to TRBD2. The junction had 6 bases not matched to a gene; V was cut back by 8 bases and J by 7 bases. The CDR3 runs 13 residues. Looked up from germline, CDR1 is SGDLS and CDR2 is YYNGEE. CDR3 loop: CASTGTSGDEQYF. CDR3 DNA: TGTGCCAGTACCGGGACTAGCGGGGATGAGCAGTACTTC.

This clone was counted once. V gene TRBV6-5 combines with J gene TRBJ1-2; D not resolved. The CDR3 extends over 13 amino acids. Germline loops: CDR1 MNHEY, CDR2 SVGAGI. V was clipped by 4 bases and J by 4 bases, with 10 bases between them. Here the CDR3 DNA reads TGTGCCAGCAGTTCCGTAGATTTCTATGGCTACACCTTC. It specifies CASSSVDFYGYTF.

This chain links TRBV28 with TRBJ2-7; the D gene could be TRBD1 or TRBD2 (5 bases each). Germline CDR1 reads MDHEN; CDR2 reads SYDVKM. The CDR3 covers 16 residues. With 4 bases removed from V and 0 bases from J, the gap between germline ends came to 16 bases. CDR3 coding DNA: TGTGCCAGCAGTTCACCGGGGCTCATCTACTCCTACGAGCAGTACTTC. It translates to CASSSPGLIYSYEQYF.

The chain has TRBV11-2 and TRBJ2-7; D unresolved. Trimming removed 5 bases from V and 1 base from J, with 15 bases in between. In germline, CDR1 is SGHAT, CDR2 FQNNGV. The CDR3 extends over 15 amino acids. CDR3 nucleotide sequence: TGTGCCAGCAGCACAACCCCCGGCCCTTCCTACGAGCAGTACTTC. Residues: CASSTTPGPSYEQYF.

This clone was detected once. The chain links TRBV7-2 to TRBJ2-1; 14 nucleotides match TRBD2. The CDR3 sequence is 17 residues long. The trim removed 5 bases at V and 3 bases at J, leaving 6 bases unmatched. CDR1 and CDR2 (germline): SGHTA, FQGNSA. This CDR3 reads CASSHGLAGGHYNEQFF. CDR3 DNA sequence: TGTGCCAGCAGCCATGGACTAGCGGGGGGCCACTACAATGAGCAGTTCTTC.

CDR3 loop: CASSERLVGEAFF. Here the CDR3 DNA reads TGTGCCAGCAGTGAAAGATTAGTCGGAGAAGCTTTCTTT. The V and J genes are TRBV25-1 and TRBJ1-1; D unclear. There are 13 residues in the CDR3. Trimming removed 2 bases from V and 8 bases from J, with 12 bases in between. Germline values: CDR1 MGHDK, CDR2 SYGVNS.

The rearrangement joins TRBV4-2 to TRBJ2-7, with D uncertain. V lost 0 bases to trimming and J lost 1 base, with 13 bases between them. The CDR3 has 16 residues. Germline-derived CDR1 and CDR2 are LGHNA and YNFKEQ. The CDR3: CASSQDSSLLSYEQYF. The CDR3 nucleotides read TGTGCCAGCAGCCAAGATAGTAGTCTACTATCCTACGAGCAGTACTTC.

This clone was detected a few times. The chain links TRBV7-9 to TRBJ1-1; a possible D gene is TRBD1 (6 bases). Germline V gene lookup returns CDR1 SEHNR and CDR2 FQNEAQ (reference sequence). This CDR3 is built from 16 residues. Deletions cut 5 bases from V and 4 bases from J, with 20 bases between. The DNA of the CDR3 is TGTGCCAGCAGCCCAGGGGCCGTCAGACAAACCACTGAAGCTTTCTTT. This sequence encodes CASSPGAVRQTTEAFF.